The 25 T cell receptor beta chains below come from one sample, sequenced in a study of Ad26.COV2.S vaccination and SARS-CoV-2 variants. Measured with immunoSEQ multiplex PCR; TCRdb has only the in-frame clones, and not every one. The top ten clones hold roughly 4% of a sample with about 420,000 clones, 88% of them seen once. The treatment here: some 20 received Ad26.COV2.S at low or high dose, single or two shots; a few received placebo; per-sample allocation not given. Samples came from day 63 after the first vaccine or placebo injection. The starting material was peripheral blood, obtained in a trial of Ad26.COV2.S vaccine versus placebo. Receptors were obtained from a person between 18 and 65 years old who received the Ad26.COV2.S COVID-19 vaccine or a placebo.

The chain joins TRBV10-3 to TRBJ1-5; 8 positions agree with TRBD1. Germline lookup yields CDR1 ENHRY and CDR2 SYGVKD. The J segment lost 0 bases and the V segment lost 6 bases, leaving 4 bases of the junction unmatched. This CDR3 is built from 15 residues. The CDR3 sequence: CAISDGTGSNQPQHF. In nucleotides, the CDR3 is TGTGCCATCAGCGACGGGACAGGTAGCAATCAGCCCCAGCATTTT.

For the CDR3, the DNA is TGTGCCAGCAGCCCCCGGACAGGGGTTCTGGAGACCCAGTACTTC. Its translation: CASSPRTGVLETQYF. This sequence joins TRBV5-4 and TRBJ2-5; 9 bases are shared with TRBD1. The CDR3 runs 15 residues. The germline CDR1 and CDR2 sequences are SGHNT and YYREEE (reference sequence). Trimming at V came to 4 bases and at J to 5 bases, leaving 9 bases not matched to a gene.

V is TRBV7-6 and J is TRBJ1-1, with D hard to call. V lost 5 bases, J lost 0 bases, and 4 bases lay in between. This CDR3 spans 12 amino acids. CDR1 is SGHVS, CDR2 FNYEAQ, per germline. The CDR3 sequence is CASSQLNTEAFF. CDR3 bases: TGTGCCAGCAGCCAGTTGAACACTGAAGCTTTCTTT.

The chain combines TRBV7-9 with TRBJ2-2; the match to TRBD1 covers 8 bases. This CDR3 is built from 16 residues. The V gene's germline CDR1 is SEHNR and CDR2 FQNEAQ (reference sequence). V lost 1 base, J lost 4 bases, and 5 bases stayed unmatched. CDR3 amino acids: CASSLGRRGLTGELFF. The CDR3 region has the DNA TGTGCCAGCAGCTTAGGCCGCAGGGGGCTCACCGGGGAGCTGTTTTTT.

This sequence joins TRBV4-3 and TRBJ2-7; D may be TRBD2 (6 bases). The CDR3 length is 16 residues. Per germline, CDR1 LGHNA and CDR2 YSLEER. Deletions cut 0 bases from V and 2 bases from J, with 14 bases between. This CDR3 reads CASSQDRGTVTYEQYF. The CDR3 DNA follows: TGCGCCAGCAGCCAAGATCGCGGGACTGTAACCTACGAGCAGTACTTC.

This clone has more than one count but fewer than ten. This rearrangement joins TRBV30 to TRBJ1-5, with 9 bases identical to TRBD1. Germline trimming cut 2 bases from V and 2 bases from J; bases unmatched to any gene: 1. The germline V gene encodes CDR1 GTSNPN and CDR2 SVGIG (reference sequence). This CDR3 contains 14 residues. CDR3 coding DNA: TGTGCCTGGAGTCGGACAGGGGGCAATCAGCCCCAGCATTTT. It encodes CAWSRTGGNQPQHF.

The J gene is TRBJ1-2, the V gene TRBV29-1; TRBD1 agrees at 7 bases. The CDR3 sequence is 14 residues long. The germline gives CDR1 SQVTM, CDR2 ANQGSEA. J gave up 8 bases and V 6 bases, and 15 bases lay outside the gene matches. The CDR3 here is CSVAGTASPEGYTF. In DNA, the CDR3 is TGCAGCGTAGCGGGGACAGCGAGCCCGGAGGGCTACACCTTC. The full variable domain, its missing parts supplied by reference TRBV29-1 and TRBJ1-2, is SAVISQKPSRDICQRGTSLTIQCQVDSQVTMMFWYRQQPGQSLTLIATANQGSEATYESGFVIDKFPISRPNLTFSTLTVSNMSPEDSSIYLCSVAGTASPEGYTFGSGTRLTVV.

This clone was found once. The CDR3 coding sequence is TGTGCCTGGAGTTACAGGGGGCACTATGGCTACACCTTC. Translating gives CAWSYRGHYGYTF. The V and J genes are TRBV30 and TRBJ1-2; 9 bases line up with TRBD1. CDR3 size: 13 residues. V gave up 2 bases and J gave up 3 bases; unmatched junction bases: 1. Germline V gene sequence: CDR1 GTSNPN, CDR2 SVGIG (reference sequence).

V gene TRBV6-2 or TRBV6-3 combines with J gene TRBJ2-3; D is perhaps TRBD2 (6 bases). The CDR3 extends over 14 amino acids. CDR1 is MNHEY and CDR2 is SVGEGT in the germline V gene. With 4 bases removed from V and 3 bases from J, the gap between germline ends came to 11 bases. The CDR3 here is CASSWRGRTDTQYF. The DNA of the CDR3 is TGTGCCAGCAGTTGGAGGGGCAGGACAGATACGCAGTATTTT.

Remarks on this clone: Other DNA sequences in this specimen translate into the identical CDR3. CDR3 loop: CASSYGGPYEQYF. Here the CDR3 DNA reads TGTGCCAGCAGTTATGGGGGGCCCTACGAGCAGTACTTC. The genes are TRBV6-2 or TRBV6-3 and TRBJ2-7; tentatively, D is TRBD1 or TRBD2 (6 bases each). V lost 3 bases and J 2 bases, leaving 8 bases between the germline ends. The CDR3 has 13 amino acids. In germline, CDR1 is MNHEY, CDR2 SVGEGT.

The V call is TRBV19, the J call TRBJ1-5; D possibly corresponds to TRBD1 (5 bases). The V end lost 6 bases, the J end lost 0 bases, and 18 bases lay between the germline ends. CDR3 length: 17 amino acids. Germline V gene sequence: CDR1 LNHDA, CDR2 SQIVND (reference sequence). CDR3 sequence: CASSPSGHLFSNQPQHF. The CDR3 nucleotides read TGTGCCAGTAGCCCTTCCGGACATCTGTTTAGCAATCAGCCCCAGCATTTT.

This clone appeared once. V is TRBV10-3 and J is TRBJ2-3; TRBD2 matches at 8 bases. Germline CDR1 and CDR2: ENHRY and SYGVKD. The junction had 4 bases not matched to a gene; V was cut back by 2 bases and J by 3 bases. The CDR3 loop spans 15 amino acids. The CDR3 nucleotides read TGTGCCATCAGTGAGATGCCTAGCGGGACAGATACGCAGTATTTT. It encodes CAISEMPSGTDTQYF.

The chain combines TRBV6-5 with TRBJ2-7; unclear D gene. CDR3 size: 13 residues. The V end was cut by 4 bases, the J end by 2 bases, with 9 bases between. Germline CDR1 reads MNHEY; CDR2 reads SVGAGI. CDR3 region: CASSSIGTYEQYF. CDR3 in DNA: TGTGCCAGCAGTTCTATAGGTACCTACGAGCAGTACTTC.

In this sample, this clone turned up once. The chain has TRBV19 and TRBJ1-5; 10 bases are shared with TRBD1. Per germline, CDR1 LNHDA and CDR2 SQIVND (reference sequence). The CDR3 loop spans 15 amino acids. The ends lost 6 bases at V and 6 bases at J; junction bases unmatched: 8. The CDR3 DNA is TGTGCCAGTAGAACCCGGGACAGGGGTTTTCAGCCCCAGCATTTT. As protein: CASRTRDRGFQPQHF.

The chain combines TRBV5-1 with TRBJ2-2; D ambiguous. Germline loops: CDR1 SGHRS, CDR2 YFSETQ. Trimming removed 0 bases at V and 2 bases at J, with 11 bases between. This CDR3 spans 16 amino acids. The CDR3 is CASSLVVRANTGELFF. CDR3 bases: TGCGCCAGCAGCTTGGTGGTTAGGGCAAACACCGGGGAGCTGTTTTTT.

The chain is built from TRBV7-6 and TRBJ2-7, with D possibly TRBD2 on 5 matching bases. Germline V lookup: CDR1 SGHVS, CDR2 FNYEAQ. Trimming removed 5 bases at V and 9 bases at J, with 14 bases between. The CDR3 loop spans 12 amino acids. The CDR3 sequence is CASSPPRGWQYF. As DNA, the CDR3 is TGTGCCAGCAGCCCTCCTCGGGGATGGCAGTACTTC.

Only a few counts were recorded for this clone. CDR3 amino acids: CASSQDRADRSDGYTF. CDR3 coding DNA: TGCGCCAGCAGCCAAGATCGGGCGGACAGGTCGGATGGCTACACCTTC. The chain couples TRBV4-3 to TRBJ1-2; 7 bases map to TRBD1. Trimming at V came to 0 bases and at J to 6 bases, leaving 10 bases not matched to a gene. This CDR3 is 16 amino acids long. Looked up from germline, CDR1 is LGHNA and CDR2 is YSLEER.

The rearrangement links TRBV28 to TRBJ1-6; TRBD1 is a possible D gene (6 bases). V was pared by 9 bases and J by 1 base, with 7 bases between. The germline CDR1 and CDR2 sequences are MDHEN and SYDVKM. The CDR3 is 13 amino acids. As DNA, the CDR3 is TGTGCCAGTCAGGGGTCCTATAATTCACCCCTCCACTTT. Its protein product is CASQGSYNSPLHF. Full variable domain (rest looked up from reference TRBV28 and TRBJ1-6): DVKVTQSSRYLVKRTGEKVFLECVQDMDHENMFWYRQDPGLGLRLIYFSYDVKMKEKGDIPEGYSVSREKKERFSLILESASTNQTSMYLCASQGSYNSPLHFGNGTRLTVT.

This clone came up once. The rearrangement joins TRBV4-3 to TRBJ2-3, with unresolved D. Germline CDR1 LGHNA, CDR2 YSLEER. This CDR3 comprises 16 residues. The ends were cut back, 1 base at V and 2 bases at J, with 13 bases in the middle. CDR3 DNA: TGCGCCAGCAGCCAAGTCGACTCTCCCCCCACAGATACGCAGTATTTT. This gives the protein CASSQVDSPPTDTQYF.

The table lists this clone with a few counts. This specimen includes other DNA sequences encoding the same CDR3. The chain employs TRBV12-3 or TRBV12-4 and TRBJ1-5; D is unresolved. This CDR3 contains 13 residues. V was shortened by 3 bases and J by 0 bases, with 3 bases between the two germline ends. CDR3 bases: TGTGCCAGCAGTTTCAGTAGCAATCAGCCCCAGCATTTT. Its protein product is CASSFSSNQPQHF.

This clone was detected only a few times. The chain recombines TRBV19 with TRBJ2-7; no firm D call. Looked up from germline, CDR1 is LNHDA and CDR2 is SQIVND (reference sequence). There are 12 residues in the CDR3. Trimming shortened V by 4 bases and J by 7 bases, and 11 bases separated the two germline ends. CDR3 sequence reads: CASSRSLGEQYF. The CDR3 bases are TGTGCCAGTAGTAGGTCCCTGGGGGAGCAGTACTTC. The whole variable domain, filled in from reference TRBV19 and TRBJ2-7, reads DGGITQSPKYLFRKEGQNVTLSCEQNLNHDAMYWYRQDPGQGLRLIYYSQIVNDFQKGDIAEGYSVSREKKESFPLTVTSAQKNPTAFYLCASSRSLGEQYFGPGTRLTVT.

V gene TRBV9 combines with J gene TRBJ2-7, with 9 bases identical to TRBD1. Germline V lookup: CDR1 SGDLS, CDR2 YYNGEE. V shed 0 bases and J 4 bases; nucleotides not matched to a gene: 8. The CDR3 consists of 16 residues. CDR3 amino acids: CASSVGVGTGLYEQYF. DNA of the CDR3: TGTGCCAGCAGCGTAGGGGTCGGGACAGGGCTATACGAGCAGTACTTC. Variable domain in full (rest from reference TRBV9 and TRBJ2-7): DSGVTQTPKHLITATGQRVTLRCSPRSGDLSVYWYQQSLDQGLQFLIQYYNGEERAKGNILERFSAQQFPDLHSELNLSSLELGDSALYFCASSVGVGTGLYEQYFGPGTRLTVT.

The chain links TRBV19 to TRBJ2-5; D remains ambiguous. V lost 5 bases, J lost 1 base, and 14 bases lay in between. Germline values: CDR1 LNHDA, CDR2 SQIVND (reference sequence). The CDR3 extends over 15 amino acids. This CDR3 reads CASSEKGFIQETQYF. CDR3 DNA: TGTGCCAGTAGTGAAAAGGGTTTTATCCAAGAGACCCAGTACTTC. Full variable domain (missing parts from reference TRBV19 and TRBJ2-5): DGGITQSPKYLFRKEGQNVTLSCEQNLNHDAMYWYRQDPGQGLRLIYYSQIVNDFQKGDIAEGYSVSREKKESFPLTVTSAQKNPTAFYLCASSEKGFIQETQYFGPGTRLLVL.

The chain has TRBV13 and TRBJ2-3, with 15 nucleotides matching TRBD2. The CDR3 is 18 amino acids. Germline V gene lookup returns CDR1 PRHDT and CDR2 FYEKMQ (reference sequence). V lost 1 base, J lost 5 bases, and 7 bases stayed unmatched. The CDR3 coding sequence is TGTGCCAGCAGCTTAGTTTTAGGACTAGCGGGGGGGCGAGATACGCAGTATTTT. Residues: CASSLVLGLAGGRDTQYF. Combining the CDR3 with reference TRBV13 and TRBJ2-3 gives the whole variable domain AAGVIQSPRHLIKEKRETATLKCYPIPRHDTVYWYQQGPGQDPQFLISFYEKMQSDKGSIPDRFSAQQFSDYHSELNMSSLELGDSALYFCASSLVLGLAGGRDTQYFGPGTRLTVL.

The rearrangement uses TRBV2 and TRBJ1-2; D unclear. Trimming removed 1 base from V and 3 bases from J, with 12 bases in between. Per the germline V gene, CDR1 is SNHLY and CDR2 is FYNNEI. The CDR3 has 15 amino acids. The CDR3 loop reads CASSEGINRDYGYTF. The CDR3, as DNA: TGTGCCAGCAGTGAAGGGATTAATAGGGACTATGGCTACACCTTC.